This is a list of T cell receptor beta chains from one sample in a study of T cells after yellow fever vaccination. One entry per CDR3 protein, called by TCRdb with MiXCR from the 5' RACE reads. The repertoire holds some 260,000 distinct CDR3 sequences, with roughly 5.6% as singletons. The sample in question was CD4+ T cells sorted from PBMCs, obtained on the day of the yellow fever booster vaccination. The receptors originated from a man between 18 and 35 years old who received the YFV17D yellow fever vaccine. CDR3s include the opening cysteine and the closing phenylalanine or tryptophan.

CDR3aa,v_gene,j_gene
CASSQVPGQGYEQYF,TRBV4-3,TRBJ2-7
CASSERGSNSPLHF,TRBV6-1,TRBJ1-6
CASRDGVSNQPQHF,TRBV2,TRBJ1-5
CASSAAGNEQFF,TRBV9,TRBJ2-1
CASSPVQGNSPLHF,TRBV7-3,TRBJ1-6
CASSYSNRAGGYGYTF,TRBV6-2/TRBV6-3,TRBJ1-2
CASSRPGTGAYEQYF,TRBV3-1,TRBJ2-7
CASSRGSGTGELFF,TRBV3-1,TRBJ2-2
CASSQVSGADTQYF,TRBV3-1,TRBJ2-3
CASSANSNQPQHF,TRBV12-3/TRBV12-4,TRBJ1-5
CSAPELGLDNYEQYF,TRBV20-1,TRBJ2-7
CASSYDRTVYSNQPQHF,TRBV6-5,TRBJ1-5
CASRRWGPYNEQFF,TRBV5-1,TRBJ2-1
CSARDPKRPAGGELFF,TRBV20-1,TRBJ2-2
CASSYPTGYASSYNEQFF,TRBV6-6,TRBJ2-1
CAISESGRRDRSF,TRBV10-3,TRBJ2-4
CASSLAFRSGEKLFF,TRBV5-1,TRBJ1-4
CASRPSGTPYNEQFF,TRBV12-3/TRBV12-4,TRBJ2-1
CASSHPGTRYQPQHF,TRBV4-1,TRBJ1-5
CASSLTRQDQPQHF,TRBV7-2,TRBJ1-5
CASSARPGLAGGRNTGELFF,TRBV7-3,TRBJ2-2
CASSLDLVNTGELFF,TRBV7-2,TRBJ2-2
CASSFLGQINYGYTF,TRBV5-5,TRBJ1-2